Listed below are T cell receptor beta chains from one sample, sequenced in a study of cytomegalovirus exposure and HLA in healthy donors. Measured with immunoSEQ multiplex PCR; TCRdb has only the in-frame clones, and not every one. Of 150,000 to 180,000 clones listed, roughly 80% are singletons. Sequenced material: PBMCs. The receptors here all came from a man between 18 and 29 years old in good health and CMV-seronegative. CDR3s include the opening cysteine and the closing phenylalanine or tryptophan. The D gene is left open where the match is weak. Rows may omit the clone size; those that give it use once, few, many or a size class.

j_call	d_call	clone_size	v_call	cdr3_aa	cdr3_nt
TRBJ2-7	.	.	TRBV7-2	CASSPHWRGEQYF	TGTGCCAGCAGCCCCCACTGGAGAGGCGAGCAGTACTTC
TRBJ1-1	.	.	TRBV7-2	CASSLWEGRNTEAFF	TGTGCCAGCAGCTTATGGGAGGGTCGAAACACTGAAGCTTTCTTT
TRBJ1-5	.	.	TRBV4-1	CASSQERGSQPQHF	TGCGCCAGCAGCCAAGAGCGGGGGAGCCAGCCCCAGCATTTT
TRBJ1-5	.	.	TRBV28	CASSWRSNQPQHF	TGTGCCAGCAGTTGGCGGAGCAATCAGCCCCAGCATTTT
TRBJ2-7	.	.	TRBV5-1	CASSSIPGEGRQYF	TGCGCCAGCAGCTCAATTCCAGGGGAGGGACGGCAGTACTTC
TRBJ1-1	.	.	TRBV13	CASSQEGEVGGGTEAFF	TGTGCCAGCAGCCAGGAAGGAGAGGTAGGGGGTGGCACTGAAGCTTTCTTT
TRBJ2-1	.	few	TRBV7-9	CSSSLDLVNEQFF	TGTTCCAGCAGCTTAGATTTAGTCAATGAGCAGTTCTTC
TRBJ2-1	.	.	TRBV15	CATLTPGRPRHEQFF	TGTGCCACCCTAACTCCAGGGAGGCCTAGGCATGAGCAGTTCTTC
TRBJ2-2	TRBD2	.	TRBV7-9	CSSSLYWSGTGGELFF	TGTTCCAGCAGCTTATACTGGAGCGGGACGGGCGGGGAGCTGTTTTTT
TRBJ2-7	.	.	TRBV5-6	CASSLFRAEQYF	TGTGCCAGCAGCTTGTTTAGAGCCGAGCAGTACTTC
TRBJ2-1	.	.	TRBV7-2	CASSSAVYNEQFF	TGTGCCAGCAGCTCCGCGGTCTACAATGAGCAGTTCTTC
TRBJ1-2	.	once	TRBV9	CASSVVGGDYGYTF	TGTGCCAGCAGCGTAGTAGGGGGGGACTATGGCTACACCTTC
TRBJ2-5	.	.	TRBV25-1	CASNPRRDDDQETQYF	TGTGCCAGCAACCCCCGACGGGATGACGACCAAGAGACCCAGTACTTC
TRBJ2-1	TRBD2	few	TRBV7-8	CASSLAPSGRGTEQFF	TGTGCCAGCAGCTTAGCCCCTAGCGGGCGGGGTACCGAGCAGTTCTTC
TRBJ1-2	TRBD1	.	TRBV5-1	CASSLYADRGYTF	TGCGCCAGCAGCTTGTACGCGGACAGGGGCTACACCTTC
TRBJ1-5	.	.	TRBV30	CAWSVADNQPQHF	TGTGCCTGGAGTGTGGCAGACAATCAGCCCCAGCATTTT
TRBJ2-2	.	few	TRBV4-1	CASSQQTARLGELFF	TGCGCCAGCAGCCAGCAGACAGCCCGGCTTGGGGAGCTGTTTTTT
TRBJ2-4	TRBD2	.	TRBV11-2	CASSRTSGRRRVVNIQYF	TGTGCCAGCAGCCGGACTAGCGGGAGGCGAAGGGTGGTAAACATTCAGTACTTC
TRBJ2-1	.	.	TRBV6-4	CASSAPATQGCREQFF	TGTGCCAGCAGTGCCCCGGCGACGCAGGGGTGCCGGGAGCAGTTCTTC
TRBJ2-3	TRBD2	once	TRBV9	CASSPRLAVDTQYF	TGTGCCAGCAGCCCCCGACTAGCAGTAGATACGCAGTATTTT
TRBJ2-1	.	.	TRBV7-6	CASSLGLSSYNEQFF	TGTGCCAGCAGCTTAGGCCTGAGCTCCTACAATGAGCAGTTCTTC
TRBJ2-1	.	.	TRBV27	CASSGKTTGAGEFF	TGTGCCAGCAGTGGAAAAACGACAGGGGCGGGGGAGTTCTTC
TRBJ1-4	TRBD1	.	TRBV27	CASSSRQGPLENEKLFF	TGTGCCAGCAGTTCCCGACAGGGGCCCCTGGAAAATGAAAAACTGTTTTTT
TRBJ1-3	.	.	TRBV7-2	CASSALLGNTIYF	TGTGCCAGCAGCGCCCTCCTAGGAAACACCATATATTTT
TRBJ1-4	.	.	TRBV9	CASSPRDFQGRKLFF	TGTGCCAGCAGCCCGCGGGATTTCCAAGGGAGGAAACTGTTTTTT
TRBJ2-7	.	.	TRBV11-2	CASSPSLGEGYEQYF	TGTGCCAGCAGCCCCTCGCTTGGAGAAGGCTACGAGCAGTACTTC
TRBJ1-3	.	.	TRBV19	CASTDRQFSGNTIYF	TGTGCCAGTACGGACAGACAGTTCTCTGGAAACACCATATATTTT
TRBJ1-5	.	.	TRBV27	CASSFRQGSEQPQHF	TGTGCCAGCAGTTTTAGGCAGGGGTCGGAGCAGCCCCAGCATTTT
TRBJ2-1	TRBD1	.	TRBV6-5	CASSWGTGNLNEQFF	TGTGCCAGCAGTTGGGGGACAGGGAATTTAAATGAGCAGTTCTTC
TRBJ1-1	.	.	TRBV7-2	CASIPPGLPNTEAFF	TGTGCCAGCATCCCACCGGGGTTACCGAACACTGAAGCTTTCTTT
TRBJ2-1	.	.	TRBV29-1	CSVGAWGDEQFF	TGCAGCGTTGGGGCCTGGGGGGATGAGCAGTTCTTC
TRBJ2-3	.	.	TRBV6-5	CASSFIAGTDTQYF	TGTGCCAGCAGTTTCATAGCGGGCACAGATACGCAGTATTTT
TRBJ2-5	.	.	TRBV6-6	CASSYSQGEGRETQYF	TGTGCCAGCAGTTACTCACAGGGCGAGGGTCGAGAGACCCAGTACTTC
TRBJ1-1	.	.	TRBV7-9	CASSPQAATMNTEAFF	TGTGCCAGCAGCCCACAAGCGGCTACCATGAACACTGAAGCTTTCTTT
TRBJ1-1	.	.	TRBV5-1	CASSLAPRQGQKRNTEAFF	TGCGCCAGCAGCTTGGCCCCCCGGCAGGGTCAAAAGAGGAACACTGAAGCTTTCTTT
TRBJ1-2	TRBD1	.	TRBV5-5	CASSLGTGVGYTF	TGTGCCAGCAGCTTGGGGACAGGGGTCGGCTACACCTTC
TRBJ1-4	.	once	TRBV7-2	CASSPTNEKLFF	TGTGCCAGCAGCCCTACTAATGAAAAACTGTTTTTT
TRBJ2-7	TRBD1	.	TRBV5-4	CASSQPSTGTGGGEQYF	TGTGCCAGCAGCCAACCAAGCACCGGGACAGGGGGAGGGGAGCAGTACTTC
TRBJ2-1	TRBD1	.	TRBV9	CASSTRTGAYNEQFF	TGTGCCAGCAGCACTCGGACAGGGGCCTACAATGAGCAGTTCTTC
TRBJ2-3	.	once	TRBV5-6	CASSLSSGTDTQYF	TGTGCCAGCAGCTTGTCTAGCGGCACAGATACGCAGTATTTT
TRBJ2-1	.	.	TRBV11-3	CASSLREGDNEQFF	TGTGCCAGCAGCTTAAGGGAGGGGGACAATGAGCAGTTCTTC
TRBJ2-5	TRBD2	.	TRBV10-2	CASSESRLAGVRGETQYF	TGCGCCAGCAGTGAGTCGAGGCTAGCGGGAGTAAGAGGGGAGACCCAGTACTTC
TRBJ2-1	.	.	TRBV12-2	CASRLGQLRNEQFF	TGTGCAAGTCGCTTGGGACAACTTAGAAATGAGCAGTTCTTC
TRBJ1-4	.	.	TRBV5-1	CASSLEWAVGEKLFF	TGCGCCAGCAGCTTGGAGTGGGCCGTAGGTGAAAAACTGTTTTTT
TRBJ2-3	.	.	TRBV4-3	CASSQDGSQADTQYF	TGCGCCAGCAGCCAAGACGGGAGTCAGGCAGATACGCAGTATTTT
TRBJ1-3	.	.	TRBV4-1	CASSPPVGGSGNTIYF	TGCGCCAGCAGCCCCCCTGTGGGGGGCTCTGGAAACACCATATATTTT
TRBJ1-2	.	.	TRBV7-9	CASSFPANYGYTF	TGTGCCAGCAGCTTTCCCGCTAACTATGGCTACACCTTC
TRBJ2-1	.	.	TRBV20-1	CSARGLNEQFF	TGCAGTGCTCGCGGACTCAATGAGCAGTTCTTC
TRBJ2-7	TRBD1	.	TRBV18	CASSSGQLSEQYF	TGTGCCAGCTCATCGGGACAGCTCTCCGAGCAGTACTTC
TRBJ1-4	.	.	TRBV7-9	CASSLGLPNEKLFF	TGTGCCAGCAGCTTGGGACTGCCTAATGAAAAACTGTTTTTT
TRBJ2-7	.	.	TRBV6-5	CASSYSGQGEQYF	TGTGCCAGCAGTTACTCGGGCCAGGGCGAGCAGTACTTC
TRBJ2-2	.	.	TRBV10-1	CASSGGSGDTGELFF	TGCGCCAGCAGTGGGGGTAGCGGAGACACCGGGGAGCTGTTTTTT
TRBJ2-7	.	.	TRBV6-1	CASNRVPEFSEQYF	TGTGCCAGCAACAGGGTGCCGGAATTTAGCGAGCAGTACTTC
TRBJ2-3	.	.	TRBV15	CATSRDISTDTQYF	TGTGCCACCAGCAGAGATATAAGCACAGATACGCAGTATTTT
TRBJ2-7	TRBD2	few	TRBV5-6	CASHSSGRAYEQYF	TGTGCCAGCCACTCTAGCGGGAGGGCCTACGAGCAGTACTTC